This TCR beta chain originates from a study of blood T cells in healthy people across ages. CDR1 and CDR2 (germline): MNHEY, SMNVEV (reference sequence). This CDR3 is 13 amino acids long. V was cut by 5 bases and J by 3 bases, with 10 bases left in between. Around 9.5 milliliters of peripheral blood were drawn from each donor. The second PCR ran about 7 to 12 cycles with a sample-barcoded 5' primer and J-beta primers. One entry per CDR3 protein, called by TCRdb with MiXCR from the 5' RACE reads. The sample records about a million distinct CDR3 sequences, roughly 50% being singletons. Study results and limitations: Per million T cells, the diversity of TCR beta decreased roughly linearly as age advanced.

This clonotype occurred a few times. Its antigen remains unidentified. The TCR was taken from a woman aged 60-75 years in good health. The sequencing input was blood. The chain combines TRBV27 with TRBJ1-2; no definite D call. The CDR3 protein is CASSLTEDYGYTF. For the CDR3, the DNA is TGTGCCAGCAGTCTAACAGAAGACTATGGCTACACCTTC.